Shown below are 24 T cell receptor beta chains from a single sample sequenced in a study of metastatic and nonmetastatic thyroid tumors. All patients were untreated before thyroid surgery. TCRdb reprocessed the PCR reads via MiXCR. The sample shows 30,000 to 35,000 clones, around 19% of them seen only once. The sequencing sample was made of blood. The receptors were gathered from a female donor with papillary thyroid cancer or a benign thyroid nodule (not recorded which). Some clones in this sample may be carry-over from other donors' samples.

This chain links TRBV5-1 with TRBJ1-5; 10 bases are shared with TRBD1. With 4 bases clipped from V and 7 bases from J, the junction kept 5 bases outside the gene matches. The germline V gene encodes CDR1 SGHRS and CDR2 YFSETQ. The CDR3 is 14 residues long. The CDR3: CASSPWDRGQPQHF. Written as DNA, the CDR3 is TGCGCCAGCAGCCCATGGGACAGGGGACAGCCCCAGCATTTT.

CDR3 nucleotides: TGCAGTGCTAGATTTGGCGGCAGGCAAAACACCATATATTTT. Encoded protein: CSARFGGRQNTIYF. This sequence joins TRBV20-1 and TRBJ1-3; D uncertain. The germline V and J ends were trimmed by 2 bases and 6 bases, with 14 bases remaining between them. Germline assignment: CDR1 DFQATT and CDR2 SNEGSKA (reference sequence). CDR3 length: 14 residues.

This clone was found many times. The chain couples TRBV7-3 to TRBJ2-3; D might be TRBD1 (6 bases). CDR1 is SGHTA, CDR2 FQGTGA, per germline. This CDR3 region has 14 residues. Deletions cut 8 bases from V and 9 bases from J, with 21 bases between. CDR3 protein: CASGQPDLGLTQYF. As DNA, the CDR3 is TGTGCCAGCGGACAGCCGGATTTGGGCCTGACGCAGTATTTT.

The V gene is TRBV6-4, the J gene TRBJ2-1, with 7 bases that match TRBD2. V was clipped by 0 bases and J by 6 bases; unmatched bases: 2. This CDR3 has 14 residues. Germline lookup yields CDR1 MRHNA and CDR2 SNTAGT. The CDR3 nucleotides are TGTGCCAGCAGTGACTCCCCGGGGGGCAATGAGCAGTTCTTC. This gives the protein CASSDSPGGNEQFF.

V gene TRBV20-1 combines with J gene TRBJ1-1; D is ambiguous. The CDR3 runs to 12 residues. Germline V gives CDR1 DFQATT, CDR2 SNEGSKA (reference sequence). The ends were cut back, 5 bases at V and 1 base at J, with 8 bases in the middle. The CDR3 loop reads CSALSRNTEAFF. CDR3 bases: TGCAGTGCTTTGAGCAGGAACACTGAAGCTTTCTTT.

The rearrangement joins TRBV7-8 to TRBJ2-2; 12 bases are a match to TRBD2. V gave up 4 bases and J gave up 6 bases; unmatched junction bases: 6. The CDR3 consists of 16 residues. The germline CDR1 and CDR2 sequences are SGHVS and FQNEAQ. The CDR3 is CASSWTSGNSAGELFF. The CDR3 coding sequence is TGTGCCAGCAGCTGGACTAGCGGGAACTCTGCCGGGGAGCTGTTTTTT.

This clone has only a few counts. A read error may explain this, as a much larger clone is one base away. The rearrangement uses TRBV9 and TRBJ2-7; no clear D gene. The CDR3 is 13 amino acids. Germline V CDR1 and CDR2: SGDLS, YYNGEE. The V and J ends lost 4 bases and 4 bases respectively, with 12 bases between them. The CDR3 nucleotides are TGTGCCAGCAGCACCACGGATGAATACGAGCAGTACTTC. Protein product: CASSTTDEYEQYF.

This clone was observed many times. One base away lies a much larger clone, so this may be a sequencing read error. J is TRBJ2-1 and V is TRBV20-1, with D perhaps TRBD2 (5 bases). Trimming stripped 2 bases from V and 3 bases from J, with 14 bases between. The CDR3 loop spans 15 amino acids. Germline assignment: CDR1 DFQATT and CDR2 SNEGSKA (reference sequence). The CDR3 reads CSARRLEGSYNEQFF. For the CDR3, the DNA is TGCAGTGCTAGACGGTTAGAGGGCAGCTACAATGAGCAGTTCTTC.

The CDR3 region has the DNA TGTGCCAGCAGCCCCGGGCATGAGCAGTTCTTC. This encodes CASSPGHEQFF. V and J are TRBV2 and TRBJ2-1; no firm D call. Germline V gives CDR1 SNHLY, CDR2 FYNNEI. The CDR3 totals 11 residues. V lost 6 bases to trimming and J lost 8 bases, with 8 bases between them. The whole variable domain, remainder taken from reference TRBV2 and TRBJ2-1, is EPEVTQTPSHQVTQMGQEVILRCVPISNHLYFYWYRQILGQKVEFLVSFYNNEISEKSEIFDDQFSVERPDGSNFTLKIRSTKLEDSAMYFCASSPGHEQFFGPGTRLTVL.

The table lists this clone with many counts. The genes are TRBV28 and TRBJ2-1, with unresolved D. The CDR3 has 15 residues. Trimming removed 8 bases at V and 0 bases at J, with 14 bases between. Per the germline V gene, CDR1 is MDHEN and CDR2 is SYDVKM. DNA for the CDR3: TGTGCCAGCTCCCTAAGGATAGGCTCCTACAATGAGCAGTTCTTC. Translating gives CASSLRIGSYNEQFF.

This chain uses TRBV20-1 with TRBJ2-3; perhaps D is TRBD1 or TRBD2 (6 bases each). V dropped 6 bases and J dropped 6 bases, with 22 bases sitting between them. Germline assignment: CDR1 DFQATT and CDR2 SNEGSKA (reference sequence). The CDR3 is made up of 15 amino acids. The CDR3 reads CSAGGTGSFLDTQYF. The CDR3 nucleotides read TGCAGTGCGGGGGGTACAGGGTCGTTTTTGGATACGCAGTATTTT.

This clone has at least ten counts. The chain is built from TRBV5-1 and TRBJ2-5; TRBD1 matches 8 bases. The CDR3 consists of 16 residues. The V gene end was trimmed by 1 base and the J gene end by 1 base; junction bases not matched to a gene: 6. Germline CDR1 is SGHRS and CDR2 is YFSETQ. The CDR3 region has the DNA TGCGCCAGCAGCTTGAATCCCGACAGGGGCCAAGAGACCCAGTACTTC. It codes for CASSLNPDRGQETQYF.

The CDR3 coding sequence is TGTGCCAGTAGTCCGCGGACAGGGGCTGAAGCTTTCTTT. Its translation is CASSPRTGAEAFF. The rearrangement links TRBV19 to TRBJ1-1; 9 nucleotides line up with TRBD1. Germline trimming cut 5 bases from V and 6 bases from J; bases unmatched to any gene: 4. The CDR3 sequence is 13 residues long. From germline, CDR1 is LNHDA and CDR2 SQIVND (reference sequence).

In this sample, this clone turned up a few times. V gene TRBV27 combines with J gene TRBJ2-5, with 9 bases that match TRBD1. The trim removed 4 bases at V and 3 bases at J, leaving 6 bases unmatched. The CDR3 has 15 amino acids. Germline V gene sequence: CDR1 MNHEY, CDR2 SMNVEV (reference sequence). CDR3 sequence: CASSSLDRGKETQYF. CDR3 in DNA: TGTGCCAGCAGTTCCCTTGACAGGGGGAAAGAGACCCAGTACTTC.

At least ten counts were recorded for this clone. V usage is TRBV29-1 and J usage is TRBJ2-1; D is possibly TRBD2 (6 bases). CDR3 length: 12 residues. V lost 5 bases to trimming and J lost 5 bases, with 10 bases between them. From germline, CDR1 is SQVTM and CDR2 ANQGSEA. This CDR3 reads CSVRGTHNEQFF. In nucleotides, the CDR3 is TGCAGCGTTCGCGGGACTCACAATGAGCAGTTCTTC.

The chain employs TRBV20-1 and TRBJ2-7, with TRBD2 identical over 9 bases. CDR1 is DFQATT and CDR2 is SNEGSKA in the germline V gene (reference sequence). With V trimmed by 3 bases and J by 1 base, 4 bases remained unmatched. The CDR3 length is 14 residues. The CDR3 loop reads CSASGREGSYEQYF. The CDR3 bases are TGCAGTGCTAGTGGGCGGGAGGGATCCTACGAGCAGTACTTC.

Ten or more counts support this clone. The CDR3 DNA reads TGCAGCGTTGAAAGGGGGACAGGGAGTGGATCGCAGTACTTC. This codes for CSVERGTGSGSQYF. The chain links TRBV29-1 to TRBJ2-7; 9 bases match TRBD1. Germline V lookup: CDR1 SQVTM, CDR2 ANQGSEA. CDR3 length equals 14 residues. With V trimmed by 2 bases and J by 9 bases, 11 bases remained unmatched.

This clone was detected many times. The chain is built from TRBV6-1 and TRBJ1-1; D is undetermined. The CDR3 is 13 amino acids. The V end was cut by 6 bases, the J end by 1 base, with 9 bases between. The V gene's germline CDR1 is MNHNS and CDR2 SASEGT. The CDR3 sequence: CASRWRENTEAFF. DNA of the CDR3: TGTGCCAGCAGGTGGAGGGAGAACACTGAAGCTTTCTTT.

The gene calls are TRBV28 and TRBJ2-2; D is ambiguous. The CDR3 loop spans 12 amino acids. The germline gives CDR1 MDHEN, CDR2 SYDVKM. V lost 8 bases to trimming and J lost 0 bases, with 4 bases between them. CDR3 DNA: TGTGCCAGCGAAACGAACACCGGGGAGCTGTTTTTT. This sequence encodes CASETNTGELFF.

This clone was recorded at least ten times. This chain joins TRBV20-1 and TRBJ1-1, with 11 bases aligning to TRBD1. Germline-derived CDR1 and CDR2 are DFQATT and SNEGSKA (reference sequence). The CDR3 consists of 17 residues. J lost 2 bases, V lost 1 base, and 9 bases had no gene match. The CDR3 is CSARGTGGLIGNTEAFF. Here the CDR3 DNA reads TGCAGTGCTAGAGGGACAGGGGGCCTTATTGGTAACACTGAAGCTTTCTTT.

The chain employs TRBV11-2 and TRBJ1-1; no clear D. V lost 1 base to trimming and J lost 5 bases, with 14 bases between them. The germline V gene has CDR1 SGHAT and CDR2 FQNNGV. The CDR3 extends over 15 amino acids. The CDR3 spells CASSLGELAGTEAFF. The CDR3 DNA is TGTGCCAGCAGCTTAGGTGAATTGGCGGGGACTGAAGCTTTCTTT.

Ten or more counts support this clone. V is TRBV2 and J is TRBJ2-3, with 8 positions matching TRBD2. The trim removed 8 bases at V and 5 bases at J, leaving 6 bases unmatched. Germline V gives CDR1 SNHLY, CDR2 FYNNEI. The CDR3 runs to 13 residues. The CDR3 region is CASFGLAVDTQYF. The DNA of the CDR3 is TGTGCCAGCTTTGGACTAGCCGTAGATACGCAGTATTTT.

The chain combines TRBV30 with TRBJ2-1; the D is unclear. This CDR3 comprises 12 residues. Trimming removed 1 base from V and 8 bases from J, with 9 bases in between. Germline-derived CDR1 and CDR2 are GTSNPN and SVGIG (reference sequence). The CDR3 loop reads CAWSADNYEQFF. In nucleotides, the CDR3 is TGTGCCTGGAGTGCAGATAACTATGAGCAGTTCTTC.

Relative to its sample, this clone is medium-sized. The V gene is TRBV4-2, the J gene TRBJ1-2; unclear D gene. The CDR3 is made up of 15 amino acids. Per germline, CDR1 LGHNA and CDR2 YNFKEQ. Trimming took 0 bases from V and 4 from J, leaving 12 bases between them. CDR3 sequence reads: CASSQDLRTSYGYTF. As DNA, the CDR3 is TGTGCCAGCAGCCAAGATCTAAGGACCAGCTATGGCTACACCTTC.